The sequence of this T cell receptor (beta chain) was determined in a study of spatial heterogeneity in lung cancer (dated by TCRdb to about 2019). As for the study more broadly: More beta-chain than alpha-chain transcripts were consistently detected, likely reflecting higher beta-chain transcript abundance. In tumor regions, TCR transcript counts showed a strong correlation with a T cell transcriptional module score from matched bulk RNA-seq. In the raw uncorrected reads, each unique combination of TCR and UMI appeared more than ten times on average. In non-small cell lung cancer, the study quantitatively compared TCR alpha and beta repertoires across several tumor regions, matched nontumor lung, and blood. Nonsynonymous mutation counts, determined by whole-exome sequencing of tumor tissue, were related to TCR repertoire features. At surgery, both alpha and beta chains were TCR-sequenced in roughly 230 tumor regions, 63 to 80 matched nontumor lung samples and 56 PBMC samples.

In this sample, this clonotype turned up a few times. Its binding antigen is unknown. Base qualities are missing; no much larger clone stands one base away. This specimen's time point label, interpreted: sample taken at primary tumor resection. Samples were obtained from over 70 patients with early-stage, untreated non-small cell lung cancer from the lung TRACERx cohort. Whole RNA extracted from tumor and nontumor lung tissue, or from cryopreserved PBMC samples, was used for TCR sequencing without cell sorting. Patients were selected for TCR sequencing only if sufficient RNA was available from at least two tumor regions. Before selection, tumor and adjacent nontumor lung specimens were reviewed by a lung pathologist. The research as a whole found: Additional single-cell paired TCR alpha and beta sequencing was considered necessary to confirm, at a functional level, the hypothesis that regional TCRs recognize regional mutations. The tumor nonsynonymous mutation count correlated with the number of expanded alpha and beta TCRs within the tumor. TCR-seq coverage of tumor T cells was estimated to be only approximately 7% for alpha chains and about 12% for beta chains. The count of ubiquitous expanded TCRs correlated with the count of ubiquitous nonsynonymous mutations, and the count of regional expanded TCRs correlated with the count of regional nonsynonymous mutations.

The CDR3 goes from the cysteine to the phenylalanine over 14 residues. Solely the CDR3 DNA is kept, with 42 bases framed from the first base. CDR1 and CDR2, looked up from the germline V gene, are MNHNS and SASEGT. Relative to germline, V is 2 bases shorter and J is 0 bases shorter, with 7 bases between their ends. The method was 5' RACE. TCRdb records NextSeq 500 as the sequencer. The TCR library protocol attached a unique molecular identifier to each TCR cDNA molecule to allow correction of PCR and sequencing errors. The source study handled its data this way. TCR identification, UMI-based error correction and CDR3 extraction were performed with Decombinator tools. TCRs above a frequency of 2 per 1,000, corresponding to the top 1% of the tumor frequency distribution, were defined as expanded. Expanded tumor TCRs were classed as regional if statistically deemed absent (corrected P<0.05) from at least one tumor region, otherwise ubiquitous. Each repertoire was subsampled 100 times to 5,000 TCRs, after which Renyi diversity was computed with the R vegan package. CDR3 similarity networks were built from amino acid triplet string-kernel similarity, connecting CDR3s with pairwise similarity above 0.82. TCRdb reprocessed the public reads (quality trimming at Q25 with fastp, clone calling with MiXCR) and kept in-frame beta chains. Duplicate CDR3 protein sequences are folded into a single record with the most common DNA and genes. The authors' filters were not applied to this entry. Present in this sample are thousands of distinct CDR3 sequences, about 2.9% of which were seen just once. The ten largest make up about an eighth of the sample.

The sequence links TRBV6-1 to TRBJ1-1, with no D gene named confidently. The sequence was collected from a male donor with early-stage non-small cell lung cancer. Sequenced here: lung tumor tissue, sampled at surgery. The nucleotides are TGTGCCAGCAGTGAAAGGCGGCTGAACACTGAAGCTTTCTTT. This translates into CASSERRLNTEAFF.